This T cell receptor (beta chain) was identified in a study of regulatory T cells in long-lasting Graves disease. HTBI primers from iRepertoire and Arm-PCR of CDR3 regions yielded the TCR beta libraries. TCRdb re-called the multiplex PCR reads through MiXCR, storing one row per CDR3 protein. The top ten clones hold around 50% of a sample with about 290,000 distinct CDR3 sequences, 22% of them seen once. Study-wide findings and caveats: Public clonotype sharing was higher in persistent than newly diagnosed patients.

On this clonotype itself: Its antigen is not known.

Time point given: persistent/refractory GD, antithyroid drugs over 5 years with positive TRAb. PBMCs provided the RNA from which the TCR library was made. The receptor was isolated from a female donor with Graves disease. This sample comprised peripheral blood mononuclear cells (PBMCs), obtained when the disease was refractory, from a patient treated with antithyroid drugs.

The CDR3 spells CASNGSGTATDTQYF. Written as DNA, the CDR3 is TGTGCCAGCAACGGATCCGGGACGGCCACAGATACGCAGTATTTT. V is TRBV28 and J is TRBJ2-3; D assignment may be TRBD1 or TRBD2 (5 bases each). This CDR3 is built from 15 residues. The V gene lost 7 bases and the J gene lost 2 bases, with 16 bases spanning the gap. Germline V gene sequence: CDR1 MDHEN, CDR2 SYDVKM. Variable domain in full (rest from reference TRBV28 and TRBJ2-3): DVKVTQSSRYLVKRTGEKVFLECVQDMDHENMFWYRQDPGLGLRLIYFSYDVKMKEKGDIPEGYSVSREKKERFSLILESASTNQTSMYLCASNGSGTATDTQYFGPGTRLTVL.